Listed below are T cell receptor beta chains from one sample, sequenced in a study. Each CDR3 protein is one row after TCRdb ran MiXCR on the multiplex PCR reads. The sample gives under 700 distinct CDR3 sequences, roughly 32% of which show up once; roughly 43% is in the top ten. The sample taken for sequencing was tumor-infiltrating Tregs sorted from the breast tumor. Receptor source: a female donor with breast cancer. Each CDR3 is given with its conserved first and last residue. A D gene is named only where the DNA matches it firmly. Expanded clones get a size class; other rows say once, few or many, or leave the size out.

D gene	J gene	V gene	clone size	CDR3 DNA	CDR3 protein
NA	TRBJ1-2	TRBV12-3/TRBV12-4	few	TGTGCCAGCAGCCCGACAGGTTCGGTCGACTATGGCTACACCTTC	CASSPTGSVDYGYTF
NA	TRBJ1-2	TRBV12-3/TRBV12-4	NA	TGTGCCAGCAGTCCCCAGGTGGTTACCGCCTATGGCTACACCTTC	CASSPQVVTAYGYTF
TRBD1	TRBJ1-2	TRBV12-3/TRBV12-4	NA	TGTGCCAGCAGTTTGGGACAGAACTATGGCTACACCTTC	CASSLGQNYGYTF
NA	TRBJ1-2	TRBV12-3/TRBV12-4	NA	TGTGCCAGCAGCCGACTAGGGTTCCGGGACACGGGTGGCTACACCTTC	CASSRLGFRDTGGYTF
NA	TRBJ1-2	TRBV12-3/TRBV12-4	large	TGTGCCAGCAGCCCTACAGGGATTCTCTATGGCTACACCTTC	CASSPTGILYGYTF
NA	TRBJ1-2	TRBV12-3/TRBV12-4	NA	TGTGCCAGCAGTTTAAGGCGGGGTAACTATGGCTACACCTTC	CASSLRRGNYGYTF
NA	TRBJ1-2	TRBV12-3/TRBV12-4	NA	TGTGCCAGCAGTTTAGGGGTTACGGGGCGGATCTATGGCTACACCTTC	CASSLGVTGRIYGYTF
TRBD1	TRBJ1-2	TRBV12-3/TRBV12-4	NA	TGTGCCAGCAGTAGACAGGGTGATGGCTACACCTTC	CASSRQGDGYTF
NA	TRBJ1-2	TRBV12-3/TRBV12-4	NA	TGTGCCAGCAGTTCGACAGGAATCCCCGGGACAACCATCTATGGCTACACCTTC	CASSSTGIPGTTIYGYTF
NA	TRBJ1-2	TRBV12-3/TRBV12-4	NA	TGTGCCACCCGAGTACTTGATGGCTACACCTTC	CATRVLDGYTF
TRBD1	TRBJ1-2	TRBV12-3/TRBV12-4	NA	TGTGCCAGCAGCTCCGGGACAGGGCCTGTTACCTCCTATGGCTACACCTTC	CASSSGTGPVTSYGYTF
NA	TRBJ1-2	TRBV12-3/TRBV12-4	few	TGTGCCACCCGAGGGAGGGGCTATGGCTACACCTTC	CATRGRGYGYTF
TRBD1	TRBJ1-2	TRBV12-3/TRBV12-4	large	TGTGCCAGCAGTTTGCGGGACAGCTATGGCTACACCTTC	CASSLRDSYGYTF
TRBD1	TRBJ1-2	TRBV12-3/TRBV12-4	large	TGTGCCAGCAGGGGACAGGGGAGGTCGGGAGGCTACACCTTC	CASRGQGRSGGYTF
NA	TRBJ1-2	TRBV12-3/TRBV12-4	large	TGTGCCAGCACCCACCTACCTAACTATGGCTACACCTTC	CASTHLPNYGYTF
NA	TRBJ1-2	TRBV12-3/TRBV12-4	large	TGTGCCAGCAGTCCGACTGATAACTATGGCTACACCTTC	CASSPTDNYGYTF
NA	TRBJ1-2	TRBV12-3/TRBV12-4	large	TGTGCCAGCGGAGACGGGTTCTCGGGCTATGGCTACACCTTC	CASGDGFSGYGYTF
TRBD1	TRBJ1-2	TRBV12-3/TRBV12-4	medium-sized	TGTGCCAGCAGTCGGGACAGGGAGGAGAATGGCTACACCTTC	CASSRDREENGYTF
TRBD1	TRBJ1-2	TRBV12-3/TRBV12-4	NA	TGTGCCAGCAGTTCCTCCGGGACAGGCTATGGCTACACCTTC	CASSSSGTGYGYTF
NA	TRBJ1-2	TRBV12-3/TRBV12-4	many	TGTGCCAGCAGTTGGGACCGGAGGGCCTCTAACTATGGCTACACCTTC	CASSWDRRASNYGYTF